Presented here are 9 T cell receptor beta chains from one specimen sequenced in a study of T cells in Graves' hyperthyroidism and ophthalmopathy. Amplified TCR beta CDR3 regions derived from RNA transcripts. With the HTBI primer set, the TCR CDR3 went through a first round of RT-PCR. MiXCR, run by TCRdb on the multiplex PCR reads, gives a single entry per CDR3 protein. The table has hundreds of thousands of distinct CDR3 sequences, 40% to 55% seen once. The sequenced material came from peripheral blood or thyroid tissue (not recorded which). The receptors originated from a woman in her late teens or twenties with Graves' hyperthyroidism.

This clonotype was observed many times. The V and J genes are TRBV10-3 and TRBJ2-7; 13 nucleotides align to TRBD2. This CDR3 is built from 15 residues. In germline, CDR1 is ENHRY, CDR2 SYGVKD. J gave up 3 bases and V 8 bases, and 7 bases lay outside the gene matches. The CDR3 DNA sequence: TGTGCCATCGGGGCCAGACTAGCGGGAGGCTACGAGCAGTACTTC. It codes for CAIGARLAGGYEQYF.

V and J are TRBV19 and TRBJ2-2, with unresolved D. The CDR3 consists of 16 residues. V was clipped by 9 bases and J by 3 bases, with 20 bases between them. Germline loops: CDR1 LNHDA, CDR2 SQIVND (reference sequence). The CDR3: CASSSMAVTDTGELFF. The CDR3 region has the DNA TGTGCCAGCAGCTCCATGGCAGTAACGGACACCGGGGAGCTGTTTTTT.

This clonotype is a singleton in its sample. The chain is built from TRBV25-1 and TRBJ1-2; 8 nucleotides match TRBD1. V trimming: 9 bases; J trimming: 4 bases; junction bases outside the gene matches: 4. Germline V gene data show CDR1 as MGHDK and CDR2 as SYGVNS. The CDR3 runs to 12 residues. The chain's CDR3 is CARLDRVYGYTF. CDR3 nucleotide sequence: TGTGCCAGATTGGACAGGGTCTATGGCTACACCTTC.

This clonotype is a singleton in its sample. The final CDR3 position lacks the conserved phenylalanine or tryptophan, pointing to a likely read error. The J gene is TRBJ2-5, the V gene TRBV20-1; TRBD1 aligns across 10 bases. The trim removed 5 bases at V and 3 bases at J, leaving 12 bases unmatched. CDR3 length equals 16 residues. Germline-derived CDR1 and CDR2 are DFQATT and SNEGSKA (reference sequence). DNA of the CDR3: TGCAGTGCTCCGGGACAGGGGTCTTCCCGCAAAGAGACCCAGTACTTG. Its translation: CSAPGQGSSRKETQYL.

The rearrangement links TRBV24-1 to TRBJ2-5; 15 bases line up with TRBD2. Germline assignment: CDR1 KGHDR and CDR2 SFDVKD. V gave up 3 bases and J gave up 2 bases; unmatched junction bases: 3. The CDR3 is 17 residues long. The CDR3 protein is CATSDRTSGRGQETQYF. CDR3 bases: TGTGCCACCAGTGATAGGACTAGCGGGAGGGGGCAAGAGACCCAGTACTTC.

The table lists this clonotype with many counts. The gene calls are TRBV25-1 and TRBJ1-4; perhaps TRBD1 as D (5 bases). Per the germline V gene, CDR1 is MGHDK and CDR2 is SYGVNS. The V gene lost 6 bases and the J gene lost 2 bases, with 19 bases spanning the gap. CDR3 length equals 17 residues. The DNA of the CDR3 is TGTGCCAGCAGCGACCTTGGCGGGACGGCTACTAATGAAAAACTGTTTTTT. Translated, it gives CASSDLGGTATNEKLFF.

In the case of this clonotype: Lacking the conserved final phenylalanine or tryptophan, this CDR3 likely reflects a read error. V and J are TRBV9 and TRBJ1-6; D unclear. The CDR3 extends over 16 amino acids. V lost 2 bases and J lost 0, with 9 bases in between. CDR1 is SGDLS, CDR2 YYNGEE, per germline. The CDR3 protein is CASSVSGSSYNSPLHL. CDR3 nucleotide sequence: TGTGCCAGCAGCGTGTCTGGGAGCTCCTATAATTCACCCCTCCACCTT.

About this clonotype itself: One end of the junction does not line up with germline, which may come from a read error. The CDR3 region has the DNA TGTGCCAGCAGTTACTCCACAGGGCGCTATGGCCACACCTTC. It yields the protein CASSYSTGRYGHTF. V is TRBV6-5 and J is TRBJ1-2; D perhaps matches TRBD1 (6 bases). The CDR3 runs 14 residues. Germline CDR1 is MNHEY and CDR2 is SVGAGI.

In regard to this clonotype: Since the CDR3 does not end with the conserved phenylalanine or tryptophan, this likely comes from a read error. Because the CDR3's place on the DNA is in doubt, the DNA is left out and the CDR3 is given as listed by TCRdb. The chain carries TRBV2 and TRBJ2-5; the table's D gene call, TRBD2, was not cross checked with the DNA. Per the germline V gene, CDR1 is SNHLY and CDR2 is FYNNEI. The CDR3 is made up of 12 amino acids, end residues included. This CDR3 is CASSEGASGSFY.